This TCR beta chain was identified in a study of shared clonotypes between healthy human individuals. Study-wide results and caveats: Some clonotypes were shared by all four sorted-subset donors, while others were not shared. The non-shared ones had lower generation probabilities than the shared ones. A generally larger estimated richness was seen in naive subsets than in memory subsets.

Germline V gene data show CDR1 as SGHTA and CDR2 as FQGNSA. This CDR3 has 13 residues. Trimming at V came to 4 bases and at J to 6 bases, leaving 5 bases not matched to a gene. Authors' processing steps: Filtering of immunoSEQ junctional sequences could not match full-length read filtering. The method was immunoSEQ multiplex PCR; TCRdb's version includes in-frame clones alone and lacks a portion of them. V, J and clone size derive from that table, while D and trimming were established from the DNA sequence. The table has approximately 340,000 clones, approximately 79% seen once; the top ten hold 10%. This clone has a handful of counts. What it binds is unknown.

The sequence was obtained from a man under 40 in good health. This chain uses TRBV7-2 with TRBJ2-5, with 7 nucleotides matching TRBD1. The sequenced material came from memory CD4+ T cells sorted from blood. Noted subset: CD45RA-negative fraction. The CDR3 nucleotides are TGTGCCAGCAGCTACAGGGGTGAGCAGACCCAGTACTTC. This translates into CASSYRGEQTQYF.